This entry lists 23 T cell receptor beta chains sequenced from one sample in a study of blood T cell repertoires in COVID-19. Here immunoSEQ multiplex PCR was the method, and the copy in TCRdb shows in-frame clones only, minus some. The table shows more than 95,000 clones, with about four fifths occurring only once. The specimen sequenced was peripheral blood. Source of these receptors: a man aged 55 to 70 with acute or convalescent COVID-19.

CDR3 in amino acids: CASSVGWQGSGNTIYF. CDR3 sequence (DNA): TGTGCCAGCAGCGTAGGGTGGCAGGGCTCTGGAAACACCATATATTTT. The chain combines TRBV9 with TRBJ1-3; D possibly corresponds to TRBD1 (5 bases). Germline-derived CDR1 and CDR2 are SGDLS and YYNGEE. V lost 0 bases, J lost 0 bases, and 10 bases lay in between. There are 16 residues in the CDR3.

The J gene is TRBJ2-7, the V gene TRBV10-2, with TRBD1 identical over 7 bases. V was pared by 4 bases and J by 11 bases, with 5 bases of the junction left unmatched. Germline CDR1 reads WSHSY; CDR2 reads SAAADI. This CDR3 is 11 amino acids long. The CDR3 region has the DNA TGCGCCAGCAGTGCGGACAGGCGAAAGTACTTC. It codes for CASSADRRKYF.

This clone has only one observation. The genes are TRBV7-7 and TRBJ2-5; 15 bases align to TRBD2. The ends lost 6 bases at V and 4 bases at J; junction bases unmatched: 3. CDR1 SSHAT and CDR2 FNYEAQ come from the germline V gene (reference sequence). This CDR3 contains 15 residues. Here the CDR3 DNA reads TGTGCCAGCAGTTGGGGACTAGCGGGAGGAGAGACCCAGTACTTC. Translation: CASSWGLAGGETQYF.

Comment on this clone: The junction does not match germline at one end; this may be a read error. This chain links TRBV7-7 with TRBJ2-3, with D maybe TRBD2 (5 bases). Germline values: CDR1 SSHAT, CDR2 FNYEAQ (reference sequence). There are 14 residues in the CDR3. CDR3 residues: CASSLGRATDTQYF. CDR3 in DNA: TGTGCTAGCAGCTTAGGGAGAGCCACGGATACGCAGTATTTT.

The sample holds one count of this clone. This sequence joins TRBV5-1 and TRBJ2-1; 7 bases line up with TRBD2. The V gene's germline CDR1 is SGHRS and CDR2 YFSETQ. V shed 0 bases, J shed 8 bases, and the junction held 5 bases outside the gene matches. The CDR3 loop spans 14 amino acids. The CDR3 region has the DNA TGCGCCAGCAGCTTGGGAGCGGGAAAGGATGAGCAGTTCTTC. This gives the protein CASSLGAGKDEQFF.

The table lists this clone with a few counts. The chain joins TRBV10-3 to TRBJ1-5; possible D gene TRBD1, 6 bases. The V end lost 3 bases, the J end lost 4 bases, and 10 bases lay between the germline ends. CDR1 and CDR2 (germline): ENHRY, SYGVKD. The CDR3 is made up of 14 amino acids. The CDR3 sequence: CAISDQGTNQPQHF. The CDR3 coding sequence is TGTGCCATCAGTGACCAGGGGACAAATCAGCCCCAGCATTTT.

The chain recombines TRBV5-1 with TRBJ1-2, with a weak D call TRBD1 (6 bases). The CDR3 runs 14 residues. Deletions cut 2 bases from V and 5 bases from J, with 13 bases between. Germline loops: CDR1 SGHRS, CDR2 YFSETQ. The CDR3 DNA is TGCGCCAGCAGCTTTGAGGGGGGGCCTTATGGCTACACCTTC. It specifies CASSFEGGPYGYTF.

The chain links TRBV6-5 to TRBJ1-4; TRBD1 is a possible D gene (5 bases). The CDR3 is made up of 14 amino acids. The V end was cut by 8 bases, the J end by 5 bases, with 15 bases between. Germline-derived CDR1 and CDR2 are MNHEY and SVGAGI. The CDR3, as DNA: TGTGCCAGCCGCCTGGGGCCCCGCAATGAAAAACTGTTTTTT. Amino acids: CASRLGPRNEKLFF.

This rearrangement joins TRBV6-1 to TRBJ2-3; the D gene is possibly TRBD2 (5 bases). Between the trimmed V and J ends, which lost 1 base and 2 bases, there was a span of 13 bases. Per the germline V gene, CDR1 is MNHNS and CDR2 is SASEGT. The CDR3 spans 16 residues. CDR3 sequence (DNA): TGTGCCAGCAGTGAAGATCGACGGGATTACACAGATACGCAGTATTTT. Encoded protein: CASSEDRRDYTDTQYF.

This clone came up once. V gene TRBV11-2 combines with J gene TRBJ2-7; D is perhaps TRBD1 (5 bases). The CDR3 totals 15 residues. Germline loops: CDR1 SGHAT, CDR2 FQNNGV. Trimming left V 3 bases short and J 6 bases short, with 18 bases between. CDR3 DNA sequence: TGTGCCAGCAGCTTGGGGCGTAGTGGGTCTCTCGAGCAGTACTTC. It codes for CASSLGRSGSLEQYF.

The CDR3 DNA is TGTGCCAGCAGGCGGGAGTCACCCCACGAGCAGTACTTC. Translation: CASRRESPHEQYF. V is TRBV6-6 and J is TRBJ2-7, with 7 bases identical to TRBD2. The CDR3 contains 13 residues. Germline V gives CDR1 MNHNY, CDR2 SVGAGI (reference sequence). Trimming cost V 6 bases and J 5 bases; bases outside gene matches: 7.

CDR3 in DNA: TGTGCCAGCGCCGAGGTATGGGTAGATACGCAGTATTTT. Its protein is CASAEVWVDTQYF. This sequence joins TRBV6-5 and TRBJ2-3; D call uncertain. The CDR3 has 13 residues. Germline values: CDR1 MNHEY, CDR2 SVGAGI. Trimming pared 8 bases from V and 5 bases from J, leaving 14 bases between.

This chain links TRBV6-5 with TRBJ1-6, with D perhaps TRBD1 (6 bases). V was clipped by 6 bases and J by 9 bases, with 15 bases between them. The CDR3 covers 14 residues. The germline V gene has CDR1 MNHEY and CDR2 SVGAGI. The CDR3 spells CASSHRDTASPLHF. CDR3 nucleotide sequence: TGTGCCAGCAGCCACCGGGACACCGCTTCACCCCTCCACTTT.

The CDR3 spells CATSRGGEGEKLFF. The CDR3 DNA sequence: TGTGCCACCAGCAGGGGAGGGGAGGGTGAAAAACTGTTTTTT. The chain has TRBV15 and TRBJ1-4, with D possibly TRBD1 on 5 matching bases. Looked up from germline, CDR1 is LNHNV and CDR2 is YYDKDF (reference sequence). The germline V and J ends were trimmed by 3 bases and 7 bases, with 12 bases remaining between them. The CDR3 spans 14 residues.

The J gene is TRBJ2-3, the V gene TRBV19, with 9 bases identical to TRBD2. V lost 7 bases, J lost 1 base, and 6 bases stayed unmatched. This CDR3 comprises 15 residues. CDR1 is LNHDA, CDR2 SQIVND, per germline (reference sequence). CDR3 amino acids: CASNHPSGGTDTQYF. The CDR3 DNA sequence: TGTGCCAGTAATCATCCTAGCGGGGGCACAGATACGCAGTATTTT. Full variable domain (missing parts from reference TRBV19 and TRBJ2-3): DGGITQSPKYLFRKEGQNVTLSCEQNLNHDAMYWYRQDPGQGLRLIYYSQIVNDFQKGDIAEGYSVSREKKESFPLTVTSAQKNPTAFYLCASNHPSGGTDTQYFGPGTRLTVL.

This clone was seen only once. In DNA form, the CDR3 reads TGTGCCAGCAGTCGGGGACTCGCCCGAGGAAATGAGCAGTTCTTC. Residues: CASSRGLARGNEQFF. V usage is TRBV7-2 and J usage is TRBJ2-1; tentatively, D is TRBD2 (6 bases). CDR3 size: 15 residues. Germline assignment: CDR1 SGHTA and CDR2 FQGNSA. V was cut by 6 bases and J by 7 bases, with 19 bases left in between.

The genes are TRBV19 and TRBJ1-4, with D perhaps TRBD1 (5 bases). The CDR3 extends over 15 amino acids. Germline CDR1 is LNHDA and CDR2 is SQIVND (reference sequence). V gave up 2 bases and J gave up 6 bases, with 13 bases separating them. The CDR3 sequence: CASSIQGVADEKLFF. CDR3 DNA sequence: TGTGCCAGTAGTATACAAGGGGTGGCGGATGAAAAACTGTTTTTT.

This clone has only a few counts. The rearrangement uses TRBV19 and TRBJ1-1; 7 bases map to TRBD1. CDR1 and CDR2 from the germline V gene are LNHDA and SQIVND (reference sequence). The trim removed 5 bases at V and 1 base at J, leaving 1 base unmatched. The CDR3 loop spans 13 amino acids. The CDR3 is CASSHRGNTEAFF. The CDR3 coding sequence is TGTGCCAGTAGTCACAGGGGGAACACTGAAGCTTTCTTT.

The rearrangement joins TRBV3-1 (or the pseudogene TRBV3-2) to TRBJ2-3; possibly TRBD2 for D (5 bases). V was pared by 0 bases and J by 1 base, with 17 bases between. Per the germline V gene, CDR1 is LGHDT and CDR2 is YNNKEL (reference sequence). The length of the CDR3 is 18 residues. The CDR3 protein is CASSQEPSRGPGTDTQYF. For the CDR3, the DNA is TGTGCCAGCAGCCAAGAGCCTAGCCGAGGGCCCGGCACAGATACGCAGTATTTT.

The chain carries TRBV11-2 and TRBJ2-1; tentative D call: TRBD1 (7 bases). CDR3 length: 16 residues. Trimming pared 5 bases from V and 2 bases from J, leaving 16 bases between. The germline V gene encodes CDR1 SGHAT and CDR2 FQNNGV. In nucleotides, the CDR3 is TGTGCCAGCAGCCCACCCGGAGGGGGCGCCTACAATGAGCAGTTCTTC. As protein: CASSPPGGGAYNEQFF. Full variable domain (outside the CDR3, taken from reference TRBV11-2 and TRBJ2-1): EAGVAQSPRYKIIEKRQSVAFWCNPISGHATLYWYQQILGQGPKLLIQFQNNGVVDDSQLPKDRFSAERLKGVDSTLKIQPAKLEDSAVYLCASSPPGGGAYNEQFFGPGTRLTVL.

CDR3 in DNA: TGTGCCAGCAGCCAACTCGGGGGGCTGTACAATGAGCAGTTCTTC. Encoded protein: CASSQLGGLYNEQFF. J is TRBJ2-1 and V is TRBV3-1 (or the pseudogene TRBV3-2); TRBD2 is a possible D gene (7 bases). Germline V gene data show CDR1 as LGHDT and CDR2 as YNNKEL (reference sequence). Trimming took 2 bases from V and 4 from J, leaving 12 bases between them. This CDR3 contains 15 residues.

The CDR3 DNA reads as TGTGCCAGCAGTTTGGGCAGAACCTCTGGGGCCAACGTCCTGACTTTC. This encodes CASSLGRTSGANVLTF. This chain uses TRBV27 with TRBJ2-6; no definite D call. There are 16 residues in the CDR3. The germline gives CDR1 MNHEY, CDR2 SMNVEV (reference sequence). V lost 3 bases, J lost 0 bases, and 9 bases lay in between.

This clone occurred once. CDR3: CASSVGLGQGSYGYTF. DNA for the CDR3: TGTGCCAGCAGCGTAGGGCTCGGACAGGGCAGCTATGGCTACACCTTC. This chain joins TRBV9 and TRBJ1-2; 8 bases align to TRBD1. CDR3 length: 16 amino acids. Germline assignment: CDR1 SGDLS and CDR2 YYNGEE. V lost 0 bases and J lost 4; bases outside the gene matches: 8.